This TCR beta chain was documented in a study of T-cell reconstitution after alpha-beta-depleted transplantation in children. Unique molecular identifiers were used in preparing the TCRbeta library. TCRdb re-derived calls from the PCR reads in MiXCR, one entry per CDR3 protein. The sample lists 360,000 or so distinct CDR3 sequences; about a fifth were seen once. This CDR3 is built from 14 residues. Trimming shortened V by 3 bases and J by 0 bases, and 7 bases separated the two germline ends. Per germline, CDR1 MNHEY and CDR2 SVGAGI. Sequenced material: PBMCs from the stem cell graft donor, taken from the stem cell graft. The TCR comes from a human donor who donated a stem cell graft to a child with acute myeloid leukemia. This rearrangement joins TRBV6-5 to TRBJ2-3; D unclear. The CDR3 region has the DNA TGTGCCAGCAGTTATGACGGGAGCACAGATACGCAGTATTTT. Translating gives CASSYDGSTDTQYF.